These T cell receptor beta chains were read from a single sample in a study of blood T cell repertoires in COVID-19. The protocol was immunoSEQ multiplex PCR, while the TCRdb copy is restricted to in-frame clones and leaves out a portion. The sample records approximately 100,000 clones, about nine tenths being singletons. The specimen was peripheral blood. These receptor sequences come from a man aged 55 to 70 with acute or convalescent COVID-19. Each CDR3 is given with its conserved first and last residue. The D gene is left open where the match is weak. Clone size appears in some rows only: once, few, many, or a class for an expanded clone.

clone_size j_call v_call d_call cdr3_nt cdr3_aa
NA TRBJ2-7 TRBV11-3 NA TGTGCCAGCAGCTTTCGTTCCGAGACAGCATCCGAGCAGTACTTC CASSFRSETASEQYF
NA TRBJ2-3 TRBV29-1 NA TGCAGCGTCCACTATGCGGCTCATACGCAGTATTTT CSVHYAAHTQYF
NA TRBJ2-2 TRBV19 TRBD2 TGTGCCAGTAGGGGGACCTTCGGGACTAGCGGGAGACTTTACACCGGGGAGCTGTTTTTT CASRGTFGTSGRLYTGELFF
NA TRBJ2-5 TRBV10-3 NA TGTGCCAGTAATATAGGGGGAGAGGAGACCCAGTACTTC CASNIGGEETQYF
NA TRBJ1-1 TRBV6-5 NA TGTGCCAGCAGCCGGGTCCTGAACACTGAAGCTTTCTTT CASSRVLNTEAFF
once TRBJ1-1 TRBV2 TRBD1 TGTGCCAGCAGACCGGACAGGTCGAACACTGAAGCTTTCTTT CASRPDRSNTEAFF
NA TRBJ1-5 TRBV27 NA TGTGCCAGCAGTAACGTCTTTCAGCCCGGACAGTTCAATCAGCCCCAGCATTTT CASSNVFQPGQFNQPQHF
NA TRBJ1-2 TRBV24-1 TRBD1 TGTGCCACCAGTGATCCTGCGGGACAGGGTAACTATGGCTACACCTTC CATSDPAGQGNYGYTF
NA TRBJ1-5 TRBV6-2/TRBV6-3 NA TGTGCCAGCAGTCTCTTTGAGAATCAGCCCCAGCATTTT CASSLFENQPQHF
NA TRBJ2-1 TRBV5-1 TRBD1 TGCGCCAGCAGCTTGGTAGGACAGGGCGGGGAGCAGTTCTTC CASSLVGQGGEQFF
NA TRBJ2-3 TRBV3-1/TRBV3-2 TRBD2 TGTGCCAGCAGCCCCCGGGGTAGCGGGAGGTTAGATACGCAGTATTTT CASSPRGSGRLDTQYF
NA TRBJ1-1 TRBV5-1 NA TGCGCCAGCAGCTTGGAGCCCCTGGGGGCCCCGAACACTGAAGCTTTCTTT CASSLEPLGAPNTEAFF
NA TRBJ1-2 TRBV28 NA TGTGCCAGCCGAGAAAGTGGCTACACCTTC CASRESGYTF
NA TRBJ2-3 TRBV12-3/TRBV12-4 NA TGTGCCAGCAATCGGGGCACAGATACGCAGTATTTT CASNRGTDTQYF
NA TRBJ1-5 TRBV15 NA TGTGCCACCAGCAGAGATCCTGGGCTTCCTAATAGCAATCAGCCCCAGCATTTT CATSRDPGLPNSNQPQHF
NA TRBJ2-1 TRBV6-5 TRBD2 TGTGCCAGCGGCCGAGCGGGGCGCTCCTACAATGAGCAGTTCTTC CASGRAGRSYNEQFF
NA TRBJ1-1 TRBV6-1 NA TGTGCCAGCAGTGATCAACAGGGAACTGAAGCTTTCTTT CASSDQQGTEAFF
NA TRBJ2-5 TRBV2 TRBD2 TGTGCCAGCATTGCAGGTGCGGGGGGCGTTGAGACCCAGTACTTC CASIAGAGGVETQYF
NA TRBJ1-2 TRBV5-5 NA TGTGCCAGCAGTCTAACCATCTGGGGGCTCTCCCAAGAAGGCTACACCTTC CASSLTIWGLSQEGYTF
NA TRBJ2-2 TRBV10-3 TRBD2 TGTGCCATTACCGGGACTAGCGGTAACACCGGGGAGCTGTTTTTT CAITGTSGNTGELFF
NA TRBJ2-1 TRBV5-1 TRBD2 TGCGCCAGCAGCTTATTAGCGGGAAGCTCCTACAATGAGCAGTTCTTC CASSLLAGSSYNEQFF
NA TRBJ2-4 TRBV19 TRBD1 TGTGCCAGTAGTCGACAGGGGAGCTTAGCCAAAAACATTCAGTACTTC CASSRQGSLAKNIQYF
NA TRBJ2-1 TRBV13 NA TGTGCCAGCAGCGAAATGAGCAATGAGCAGTTCTTC CASSEMSNEQFF
NA TRBJ1-1 TRBV19 NA TGTGCCAGTACCATTGGGACCCTAGGGGGGGGCACTGAAGCTTTCTTT CASTIGTLGGGTEAFF